This T cell receptor beta chain stems from a study of response to subunit inactivated influenza vaccine. Findings and limits, study-wide: Each seasonal flu vaccination may recruit only limited new T cells, authors suggested.

J was trimmed by 9 bases and V by 0 bases; bases with no gene match: 6. The V gene's germline CDR1 is SGHRS and CDR2 YFSETQ. The CDR3 totals 15 residues. This clonotype has a count of ten or more. Its antigen is unidentified. MiXCR was run by TCRdb on the RT-PCR reads, yielding one entry per CDR3 protein. In the table there are about 700,000 distinct CDR3 sequences, less than 20% of which are singletons. Material: PBMCs from blood, obtained 12 days after vaccination. The receptor's source is a man between 45 and 60 years old who received an inactivated influenza vaccine. The chain links TRBV5-1 to TRBJ2-1; 10 bases line up with TRBD1. The CDR3, as DNA: TGCGCCAGCAGCTTGGTCGGACAGGGGGTGGCTGAGCAGTTCTTC. Translation: CASSLVGQGVAEQFF.